The table lists the clone carrying this T cell receptor (beta chain) with many counts. What it binds is not known. Patients aged 18 to 65 had newly diagnosed hyperthyroidism that had lasted under 2 months. Uncontrolled infection, other autoimmune disease, pregnancy or lactation led to exclusion. Fresh peripheral blood, about 9.9 ml, yielded the PBMCs. Amplified TCR beta CDR3 regions derived from RNA transcripts. The primer set for the first-round RT-PCR of the TCR CDR3 was HTBI. One entry per CDR3 protein results from TCRdb running MiXCR on the multiplex PCR reads. The sample holds approximately 200,000 distinct CDR3 sequences, about a sixth seen once. The data belong to a study of T cells in Graves' hyperthyroidism and ophthalmopathy. General observations from the study: Blood also carried most thyroid clonotypes expanded above 0.001.

The sequencing sample was made of blood. This TCR was recovered from a man in his forties with Graves' hyperthyroidism.

CDR3 nucleotide sequence: TGCGCCAGCAGCCAAGAGTTGGAGGATACGCAGTATTTT. This sequence encodes CASSQELEDTQYF. This chain uses TRBV4-3 with TRBJ2-3; D not resolved. Trimming left V 0 bases short and J 6 bases short, with 7 bases between. The CDR3 covers 13 residues. In germline, CDR1 is LGHNA, CDR2 YSLEER.